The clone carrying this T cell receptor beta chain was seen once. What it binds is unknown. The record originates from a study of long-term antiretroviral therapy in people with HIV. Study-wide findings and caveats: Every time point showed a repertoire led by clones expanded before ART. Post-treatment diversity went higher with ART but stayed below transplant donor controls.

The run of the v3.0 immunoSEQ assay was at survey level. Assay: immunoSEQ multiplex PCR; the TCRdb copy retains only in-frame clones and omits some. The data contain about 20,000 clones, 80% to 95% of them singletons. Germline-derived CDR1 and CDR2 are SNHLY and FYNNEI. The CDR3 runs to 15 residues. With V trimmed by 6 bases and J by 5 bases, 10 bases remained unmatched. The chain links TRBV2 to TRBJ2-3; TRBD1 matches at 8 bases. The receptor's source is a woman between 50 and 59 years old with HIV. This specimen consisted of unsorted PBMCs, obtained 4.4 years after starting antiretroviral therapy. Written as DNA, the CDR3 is TGTGCCAGCAGGACTGGACAGGGATTAATAGATACGCAGTATTTT. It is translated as CASRTGQGLIDTQYF.